These T cell receptor beta chains were read from a single sample in a study of shared clonotypes between healthy human individuals. Profiling relied on immunoSEQ multiplex PCR, and the TCRdb table lists in-frame clones only, not all of them. The table lists around 560,000 clones, 85% to 95% of them singletons. Input material: naive CD8+ T cells sorted from blood. The receptors stem from a young woman in good health. The CDR3 runs from the conserved cysteine through the conserved F or W. The order of the fields is clone size, V gene, J gene, D gene, CDR3 protein, CDR3 DNA. The D gene is left open where the match is weak. Rows give clone size only sometimes, using once, few, many, or a class for an expanded clone.

once	TRBV7-6	TRBJ2-7	TRBD2	CASSYGGVAGVGEQYF	TGTGCCAGCAGCTACGGGGGGGTAGCGGGAGTCGGCGAGCAGTACTTC
.	TRBV6-1	TRBJ2-1	.	CASSLAHNEQFF	TGTGCCAGCAGCCTAGCGCACAATGAGCAGTTCTTC
.	TRBV29-1	TRBJ2-7	.	CSVAGISYEQYF	TGCAGCGTTGCAGGGATTAGCTACGAGCAGTACTTC
.	TRBV6-5	TRBJ2-3	TRBD1	CASSPTGGIADTQYF	TGTGCCAGCAGCCCGACAGGGGGTATCGCAGATACGCAGTATTTT
.	TRBV19	TRBJ2-1	.	CASRGLDEQFF	TGTGCCAGCAGAGGGCTGGATGAGCAGTTCTTC
once	TRBV27	TRBJ2-1	.	CASSLSIYNEQFF	TGTGCCAGCAGTTTATCCATCTACAATGAGCAGTTCTTC
.	TRBV5-4	TRBJ2-7	.	CASSSLNEQYF	TGTGCCAGCAGCTCCCTTAACGAGCAGTACTTC
.	TRBV6-5	TRBJ1-1	.	CASSVGMGTEAFF	TGTGCCAGCAGCGTAGGGATGGGCACTGAAGCTTTCTTT
.	TRBV7-3	TRBJ2-2	TRBD2	CASSSSGRSNTGELFF	TGTGCCAGCAGCTCTAGCGGGAGGTCGAACACCGGGGAGCTGTTTTTT
.	TRBV10-3	TRBJ2-7	TRBD1	CAISEFPGTGFGEQYF	TGTGCCATCAGTGAGTTCCCCGGGACAGGGTTCGGCGAGCAGTACTTC
.	TRBV6-5	TRBJ2-2	.	CASSFTDMSGELFF	TGTGCCAGCAGTTTTACGGACATGTCGGGGGAGCTGTTTTTT
.	TRBV5-5	TRBJ2-7	.	CASSLESQGLHEQYF	TGTGCCAGCAGCTTGGAATCGCAGGGGCTACACGAGCAGTACTTC
few	TRBV4-1	TRBJ1-1	.	CASSQDGAPGTEAFF	TGCGCCAGCAGCCAGGATGGGGCCCCTGGCACTGAAGCTTTCTTT
.	TRBV9	TRBJ1-2	.	CASSVGNGYTF	TGTGCCAGCAGCGTGGGTAATGGCTACACCTTC
.	TRBV29-1	TRBJ2-2	TRBD2	CSVESSLAGVPGELFF	TGCAGCGTTGAAAGTTCACTAGCGGGGGTGCCCGGGGAGCTGTTTTTT
.	TRBV7-8	TRBJ1-5	TRBD1	CASSPLAGGQPQHF	TGTGCCAGCAGCCCCCTTGCAGGGGGGCAGCCCCAGCATTTT
.	TRBV5-4	TRBJ2-7	.	CASSYPGGQKPYEQYF	TGTGCCAGCAGCTACCCCGGTGGACAGAAACCCTACGAGCAGTACTTC
.	TRBV11-2	TRBJ2-4	.	CASSPVGIVQYF	TGTGCCAGCAGCCCGGTGGGGATTGTTCAGTACTTC
.	TRBV13	TRBJ2-2	.	CASSFSVNTGELFF	TGTGCCAGCAGTTTTTCGGTGAACACCGGGGAGCTGTTTTTT
.	TRBV27	TRBJ2-6	.	CASSPLTRKGSGANVLTF	TGTGCCAGCAGCCCTCTGACTAGAAAGGGTTCTGGGGCCAACGTCCTGACTTTC
.	TRBV7-9	TRBJ2-7	.	CASSFGSYEQYF	TGTGCCAGCAGCTTCGGTTCCTACGAGCAGTACTTC
.	TRBV5-5	TRBJ2-7	.	CASSLVRLSYEQYF	TGTGCCAGCAGCTTGGTGAGATTGTCCTACGAGCAGTACTTC
.	TRBV4-2	TRBJ2-7	TRBD2	CASSFGLAPAYEQYF	TGTGCCAGCAGCTTCGGACTAGCGCCAGCCTACGAGCAGTACTTC
.	TRBV28	TRBJ2-1	.	CASSPPGRVYNEQFF	TGTGCCAGCAGTCCCCCAGGGAGAGTCTACAATGAGCAGTTCTTC
.	TRBV7-2	TRBJ2-7	.	CASSLVVRGRLPYEQYF	TGTGCCAGCAGCTTAGTCGTGAGGGGTAGGTTGCCCTACGAGCAGTACTTC
.	TRBV6-1	TRBJ2-7	TRBD2	CASSPTRTSGDEQYF	TGTGCCAGCAGTCCAACACGGACTAGCGGGGACGAGCAGTACTTC
.	TRBV29-1	TRBJ2-5	TRBD2	CSVEGTSGIWETQYF	TGCAGCGTTGAAGGGACTAGCGGGATTTGGGAGACCCAGTACTTC
.	TRBV5-5	TRBJ2-3	.	CASQPGRGTDTQYF	TGTGCCAGTCAACCCGGACGGGGCACAGATACGCAGTATTTT
.	TRBV10-3	TRBJ2-1	.	CAINSESPYNEQFF	TGTGCCATCAACTCGGAATCCCCCTACAATGAGCAGTTCTTC
.	TRBV28	TRBJ2-7	TRBD1	CASSLLSQGESEQYF	TGTGCCAGTAGTTTATTGTCGCAGGGGGAAAGCGAGCAGTACTTC
.	TRBV5-1	TRBJ1-3	.	CASSPWAGEERNTIYF	TGCGCCAGCAGTCCCTGGGCAGGGGAAGAGAGAAACACCATATATTTT
once	TRBV27	TRBJ2-1	.	CATLVGSSSYNEQFF	TGTGCCACCCTAGTCGGATCGAGCTCCTACAATGAGCAGTTCTTC
once	TRBV27	TRBJ1-1	.	CASFMGGWNTEAFF	TGTGCCAGTTTTATGGGTGGCTGGAACACTGAAGCTTTCTTT
once	TRBV2	TRBJ2-2	.	CASSGGGRSTGELFF	TGTGCCAGCAGTGGGGGAGGTCGGAGCACCGGGGAGCTGTTTTTT
.	TRBV28	TRBJ2-7	.	CASSLVQESYEQYF	TGTGCCAGCAGTTTAGTACAGGAGTCCTACGAGCAGTACTTC
.	TRBV28	TRBJ2-1	.	CASTPNYNEQFF	TGTGCCAGCACCCCCAACTACAATGAGCAGTTCTTC
.	TRBV19	TRBJ2-7	TRBD2	CASSMYLAGDYEQYF	TGTGCCAGTAGTATGTACCTAGCGGGGGACTACGAGCAGTACTTC
.	TRBV7-9	TRBJ2-1	.	CATPTRNGEQFF	TGTGCCACCCCAACACGCAACGGTGAGCAGTTCTTC
.	TRBV9	TRBJ2-5	.	CASSRRTDQETQYF	TGTGCCAGCAGCCGACGTACAGATCAAGAGACCCAGTACTTC
.	TRBV7-7	TRBJ2-7	.	CASSLDLDYEQYF	TGTGCCAGCAGCTTAGATTTGGACTACGAGCAGTACTTC
.	TRBV5-1	TRBJ2-6	.	CASSLADSSGANVLTF	TGCGCCAGCAGCTTGGCCGACAGCTCTGGGGCCAACGTCCTGACTTTC
.	TRBV28	TRBJ2-1	TRBD2	CASSPPSTSGRIDEQFF	TGTGCCAGCAGTCCCCCCTCGACTAGCGGGAGAATCGATGAGCAGTTCTTC
.	TRBV5-8	TRBJ2-7	.	CASSLRGGFSYEQYF	TGTGCCAGCAGCTTGAGGGGGGGCTTTTCCTACGAGCAGTACTTC
once	TRBV5-6	TRBJ2-1	TRBD2	CASRGIGTSGDNEQFF	TGTGCCAGCAGAGGGATCGGGACTAGCGGAGACAATGAGCAGTTCTTC
.	TRBV19	TRBJ2-7	TRBD2	CASVGGRSSYEQYF	TGTGCCAGTGTGGGCGGGAGGAGCTCCTACGAGCAGTACTTC
.	TRBV2	TRBJ1-5	.	CASSEAQLPNQPQHF	TGTGCCAGCAGTGAAGCGCAGTTGCCCAATCAGCCCCAGCATTTT